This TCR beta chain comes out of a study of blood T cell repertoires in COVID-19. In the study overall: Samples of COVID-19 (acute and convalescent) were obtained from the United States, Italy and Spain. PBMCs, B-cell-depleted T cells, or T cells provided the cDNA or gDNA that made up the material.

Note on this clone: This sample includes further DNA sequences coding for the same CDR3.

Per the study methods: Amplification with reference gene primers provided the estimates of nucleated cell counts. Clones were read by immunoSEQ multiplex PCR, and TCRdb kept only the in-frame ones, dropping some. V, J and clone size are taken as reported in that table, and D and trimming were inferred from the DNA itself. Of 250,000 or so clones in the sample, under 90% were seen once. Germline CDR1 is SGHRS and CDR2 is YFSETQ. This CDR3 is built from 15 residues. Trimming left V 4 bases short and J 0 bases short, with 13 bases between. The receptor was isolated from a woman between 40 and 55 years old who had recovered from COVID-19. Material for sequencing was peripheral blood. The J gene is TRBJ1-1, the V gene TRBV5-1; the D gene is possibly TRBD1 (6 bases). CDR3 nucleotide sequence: TGCGCCAGCAGCCCGGGGCAGGGGATGAACACTGAAGCTTTCTTT. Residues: CASSPGQGMNTEAFF. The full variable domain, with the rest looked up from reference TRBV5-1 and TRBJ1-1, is KAGVTQTPRYLIKTRGQQVTLSCSPISGHRSVSWYQQTPGQGLQFLFEYFSETQRNKGNFPGRFSGRQFSNSRSEMNVSTLELGDSALYLCASSPGQGMNTEAFFGQGTRLTVV.